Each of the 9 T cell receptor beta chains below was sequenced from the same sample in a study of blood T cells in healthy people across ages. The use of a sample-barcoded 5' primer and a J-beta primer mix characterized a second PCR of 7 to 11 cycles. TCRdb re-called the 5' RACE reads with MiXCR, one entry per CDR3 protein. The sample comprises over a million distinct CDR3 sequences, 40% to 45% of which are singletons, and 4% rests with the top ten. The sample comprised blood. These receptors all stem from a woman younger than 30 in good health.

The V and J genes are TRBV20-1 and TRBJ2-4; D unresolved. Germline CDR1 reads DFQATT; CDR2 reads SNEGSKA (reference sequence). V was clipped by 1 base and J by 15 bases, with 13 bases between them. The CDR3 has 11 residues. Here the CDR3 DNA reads TGCAGTGCTAGAGCCGAGGAGTTGCCGTACTTC. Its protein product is CSARAEELPYF.

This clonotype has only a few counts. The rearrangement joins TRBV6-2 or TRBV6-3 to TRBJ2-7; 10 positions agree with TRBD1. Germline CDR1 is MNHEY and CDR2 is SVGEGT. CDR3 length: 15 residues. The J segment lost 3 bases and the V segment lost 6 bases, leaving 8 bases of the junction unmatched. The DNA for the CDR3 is TGTGCCAGCAGAGCGGTGGGACAGGGGAGCTACGAGCAGTACTTC. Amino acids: CASRAVGQGSYEQYF.

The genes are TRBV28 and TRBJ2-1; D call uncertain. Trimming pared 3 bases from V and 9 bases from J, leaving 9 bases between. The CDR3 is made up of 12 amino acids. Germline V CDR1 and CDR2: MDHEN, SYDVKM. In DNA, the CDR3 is TGTGCCAGCAGTTTTTCGACTTCTGAGCAGTTCTTC. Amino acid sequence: CASSFSTSEQFF.

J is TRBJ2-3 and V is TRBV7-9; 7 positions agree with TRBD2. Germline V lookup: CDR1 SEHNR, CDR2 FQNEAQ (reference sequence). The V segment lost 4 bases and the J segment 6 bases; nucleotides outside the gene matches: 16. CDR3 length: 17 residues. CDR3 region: CASSSSGTIAFRDTQYF. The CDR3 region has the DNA TGTGCCAGCAGCTCCTCCGGGACTATCGCCTTCAGGGATACGCAGTATTTT.

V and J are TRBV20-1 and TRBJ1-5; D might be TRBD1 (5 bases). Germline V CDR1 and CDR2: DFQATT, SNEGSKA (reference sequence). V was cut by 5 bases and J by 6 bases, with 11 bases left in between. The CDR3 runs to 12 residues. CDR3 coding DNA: TGCAGTGCTGGCAGGGCGACTCAGCCCCAGCATTTT. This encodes CSAGRATQPQHF.

The CDR3 reads CASSQDSIGSPLHF. The CDR3 bases are TGCGCCAGCAGCCAAGATTCCATAGGTTCACCCCTCCACTTT. V usage is TRBV4-3 and J usage is TRBJ1-6; unclear D gene. CDR1 LGHNA and CDR2 YSLEER come from the germline V gene. Trimming took off 0 bases at V and 9 bases at J, with 9 bases between the two ends. CDR3 size: 14 residues.

The CDR3 sequence: CASSVGPPREKLFF. CDR3 DNA sequence: TGTGCCAGCAGCGTAGGTCCCCCCCGGGAAAAACTGTTTTTT. This rearrangement joins TRBV9 to TRBJ1-4; the D is unclear. V lost 0 bases to trimming and J lost 8 bases, with 11 bases between them. Germline V gene sequence: CDR1 SGDLS, CDR2 YYNGEE. The CDR3 loop spans 14 amino acids.

DNA of the CDR3: TGTGCCAGCAGCTTGACTTACATGAGCCCCTACAATGAGCAGTACTTC. Its translation: CASSLTYMSPYNEQYF. The gene calls are TRBV7-9 and TRBJ2-1; no clear D gene. With the DNA end fitting TRBJ2-7 better, the J assignment may be wrong. Germline-derived CDR1 and CDR2 are SEHNR and FQNEAQ (reference sequence). The CDR3 contains 16 residues.

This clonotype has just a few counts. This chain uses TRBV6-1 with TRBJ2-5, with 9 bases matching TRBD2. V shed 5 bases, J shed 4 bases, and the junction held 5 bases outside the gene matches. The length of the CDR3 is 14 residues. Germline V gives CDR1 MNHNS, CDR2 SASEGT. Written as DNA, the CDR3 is TGTGCCAGCAGTATAGCGGGAGCGCGAGAGACCCAGTACTTC. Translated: CASSIAGARETQYF.